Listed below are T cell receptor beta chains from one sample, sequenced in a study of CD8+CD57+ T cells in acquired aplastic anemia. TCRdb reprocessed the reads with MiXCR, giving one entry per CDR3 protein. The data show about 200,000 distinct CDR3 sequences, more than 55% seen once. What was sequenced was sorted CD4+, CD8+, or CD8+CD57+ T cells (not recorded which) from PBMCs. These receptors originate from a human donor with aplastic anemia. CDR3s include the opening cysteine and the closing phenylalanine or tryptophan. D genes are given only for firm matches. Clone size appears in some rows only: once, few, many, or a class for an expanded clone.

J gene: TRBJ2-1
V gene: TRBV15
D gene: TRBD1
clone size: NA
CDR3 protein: CATSSSSSDRVNEQFF
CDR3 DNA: TGTGCCACCAGCAGCTCCAGCTCAGACAGGGTCAATGAGCAGTTCTTC

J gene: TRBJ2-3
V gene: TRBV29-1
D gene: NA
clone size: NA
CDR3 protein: CSVARVGGMNTQYF
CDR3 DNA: TGCAGCGTCGCTAGGGTGGGAGGCATGAATACGCAGTATTTT

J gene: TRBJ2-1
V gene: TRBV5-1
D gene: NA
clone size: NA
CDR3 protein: CASSGGAQGEQFF
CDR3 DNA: TGCGCCAGCAGTGGTGGTGCTCAGGGAGAGCAGTTCTTC

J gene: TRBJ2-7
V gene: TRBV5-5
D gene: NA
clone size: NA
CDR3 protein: CASTLGSSYEQYF
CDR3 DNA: TGTGCCAGCACTCTTGGCAGCTCCTACGAGCAGTACTTC

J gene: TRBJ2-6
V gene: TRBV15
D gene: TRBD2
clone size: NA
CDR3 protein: CATSTGGRGANVLTF
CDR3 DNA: TGTGCCACCAGCACCGGGGGGAGAGGGGCCAACGTCCTGACTTTC

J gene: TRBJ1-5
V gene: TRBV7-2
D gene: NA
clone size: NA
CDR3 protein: CASGSSNQPQHF
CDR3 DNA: TGTGCCAGCGGATCAAGCAATCAGCCCCAGCATTTT

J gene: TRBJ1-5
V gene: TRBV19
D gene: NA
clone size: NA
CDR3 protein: CASSMGIRQPQHF
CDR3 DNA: TGTGCCAGTAGTATGGGGATTAGGCAGCCCCAGCATTTT

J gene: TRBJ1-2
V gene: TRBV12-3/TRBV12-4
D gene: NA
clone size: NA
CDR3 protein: CASSAGGNGYTF
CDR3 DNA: TGTGCCAGCAGCGCTGGCGGGAATGGCTACACCTTC

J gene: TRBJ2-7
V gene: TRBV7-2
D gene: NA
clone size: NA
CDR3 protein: CASSFVPGRYEQYF
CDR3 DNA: TGTGCCAGCAGCTTTGTCCCGGGACGCTACGAGCAGTACTTC

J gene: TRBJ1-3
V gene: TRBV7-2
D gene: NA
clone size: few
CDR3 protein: CASSLAGTSGNTIYF
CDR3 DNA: TGTGCCAGCAGCTTAGCGGGGACTTCTGGAAACACCATATATTTT

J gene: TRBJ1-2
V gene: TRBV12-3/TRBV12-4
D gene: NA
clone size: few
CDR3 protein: CASSLPGFQPRYTF
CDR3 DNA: TGTGCCAGCAGTTTGCCCGGCTTTCAACCGAGGTACACCTTC

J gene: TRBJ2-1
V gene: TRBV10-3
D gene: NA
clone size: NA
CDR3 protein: CAISEVQGDNEQFF
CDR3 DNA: TGTGCCATCAGTGAAGTACAGGGAGACAATGAGCAGTTCTTC

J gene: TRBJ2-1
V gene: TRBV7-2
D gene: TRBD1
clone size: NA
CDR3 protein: CASSAKQGGFEQFF
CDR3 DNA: TGTGCCAGCAGCGCCAAACAGGGGGGCTTTGAGCAGTTCTTC

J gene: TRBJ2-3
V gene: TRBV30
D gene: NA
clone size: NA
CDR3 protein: CAWTSVPTGDTDTQYF
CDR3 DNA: TGTGCCTGGACTTCCGTCCCGACGGGTGACACAGATACGCAGTATTTT

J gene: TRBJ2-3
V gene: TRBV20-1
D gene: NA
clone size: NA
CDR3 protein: CSTTSLTDTQYF
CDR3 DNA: TGCAGTACTACGAGCCTCACAGATACGCAGTATTTT

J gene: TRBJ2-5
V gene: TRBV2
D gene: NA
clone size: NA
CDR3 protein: CASSELEQETQYF
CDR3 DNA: TGTGCCAGCAGTGAATTGGAACAAGAGACCCAGTACTTC

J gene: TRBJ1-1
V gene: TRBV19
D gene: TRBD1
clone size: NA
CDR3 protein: CASSKTGVSTEAFF
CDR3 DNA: TGTGCCAGTAGTAAGACAGGGGTGAGCACTGAAGCTTTCTTT

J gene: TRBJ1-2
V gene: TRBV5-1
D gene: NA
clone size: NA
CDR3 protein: CASSFDPQVKVYGYTF
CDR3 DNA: TGTGCCAGCAGCTTTGACCCTCAGGTGAAGGTCTATGGCTACACCTTC

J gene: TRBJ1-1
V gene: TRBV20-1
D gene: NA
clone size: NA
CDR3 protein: CSARDRGSGIVTYTEAFF
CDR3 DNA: TGCAGTGCTAGAGATCGAGGGAGTGGGATCGTGACGTACACTGAAGCTTTCTTT

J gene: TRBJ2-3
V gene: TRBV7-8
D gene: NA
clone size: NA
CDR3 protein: CASSLEYRTDTQYF
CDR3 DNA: TGTGCCAGCAGCTTAGAATACAGGACAGATACGCAGTATTTT

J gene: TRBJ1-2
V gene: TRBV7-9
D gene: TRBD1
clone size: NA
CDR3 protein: CASSLAGGQGAWRYTF
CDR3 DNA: TGTGCCAGCAGCTTAGCTGGGGGACAGGGAGCTTGGCGCTACACCTTC

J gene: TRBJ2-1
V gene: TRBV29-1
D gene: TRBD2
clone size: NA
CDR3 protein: CSVRAGGPHNEQFF
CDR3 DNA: TGCAGCGTTAGAGCGGGAGGCCCCCACAATGAGCAGTTCTTC

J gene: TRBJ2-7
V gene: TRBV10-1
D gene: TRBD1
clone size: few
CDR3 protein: CASSEPTGCREQYF
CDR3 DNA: TGCGCCAGCAGTGAGCCGACAGGGTGTAGGGAGCAGTACTTC

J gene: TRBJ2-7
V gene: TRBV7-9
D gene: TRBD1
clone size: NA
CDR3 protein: CASSTGGRSYEQYF
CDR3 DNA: TGTGCCAGCTCGACAGGGGGGAGGTCTTACGAGCAGTACTTC

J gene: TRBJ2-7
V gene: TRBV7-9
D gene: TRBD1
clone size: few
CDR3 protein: CASSKGQAYEQYF
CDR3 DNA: TGTGCCAGCAGCAAAGGACAGGCCTACGAGCAGTACTTC

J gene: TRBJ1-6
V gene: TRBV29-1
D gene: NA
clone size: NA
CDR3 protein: CSVGTSNSPLHF
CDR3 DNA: TGCAGCGTTGGGACAAGTAATTCACCCCTCCACTTT

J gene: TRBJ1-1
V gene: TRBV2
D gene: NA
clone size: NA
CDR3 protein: CASSERLVNTEAFF
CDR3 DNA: TGTGCCAGCAGTGAACGGTTGGTGAACACTGAAGCTTTCTTT

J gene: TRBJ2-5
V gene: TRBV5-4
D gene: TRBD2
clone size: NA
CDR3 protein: CASSLGSGSGQETQYF
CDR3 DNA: TGTGCCAGCAGCTTGGGGAGCGGGAGTGGTCAAGAGACCCAGTACTTC

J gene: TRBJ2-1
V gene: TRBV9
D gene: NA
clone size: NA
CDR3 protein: CASRGNGNEQFF
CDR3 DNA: TGTGCCAGCAGAGGTAATGGGAATGAGCAGTTCTTC

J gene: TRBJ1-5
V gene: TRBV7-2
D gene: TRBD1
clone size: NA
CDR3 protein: CASSLDREETQHF
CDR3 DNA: TGTGCCAGCAGCTTGGACAGGGAAGAGACCCAGCATTTT

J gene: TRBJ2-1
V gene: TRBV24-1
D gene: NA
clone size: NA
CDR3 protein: CATSDPGHNEQFF
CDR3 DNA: TGTGCCACCAGTGATCCCGGTCACAATGAGCAGTTCTTC

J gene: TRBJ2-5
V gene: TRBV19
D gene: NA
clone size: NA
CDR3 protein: CASSPGQSSGETQYF
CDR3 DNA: TGTGCCAGTAGTCCCGGACAGTCCTCCGGAGAGACCCAGTACTTC

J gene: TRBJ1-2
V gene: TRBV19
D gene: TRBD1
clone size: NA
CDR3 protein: CASSWGTAGYGYTF
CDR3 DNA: TGTGCCAGTAGTTGGGGGACAGCCGGGTATGGCTACACCTTC

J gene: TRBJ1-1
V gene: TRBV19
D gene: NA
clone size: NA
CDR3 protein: CASTRGLLNTEAFF
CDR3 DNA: TGTGCCAGTACCAGGGGACTTTTGAACACTGAAGCTTTCTTT

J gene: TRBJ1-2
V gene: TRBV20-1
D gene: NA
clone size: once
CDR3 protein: CSASYVQWANYGYTF
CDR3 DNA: TGCAGTGCTAGCTATGTTCAGTGGGCCAACTATGGCTACACCTTC

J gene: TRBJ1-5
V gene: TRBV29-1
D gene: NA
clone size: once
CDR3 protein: CSSEGREGDQPQHF
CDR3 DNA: TGCAGCAGTGAGGGTAGGGAGGGAGATCAGCCCCAGCATTTT

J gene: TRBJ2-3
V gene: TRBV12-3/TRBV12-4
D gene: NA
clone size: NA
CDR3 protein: CASKGWITDTQYF
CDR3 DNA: TGTGCCAGCAAGGGGTGGATCACAGATACGCAGTATTTT

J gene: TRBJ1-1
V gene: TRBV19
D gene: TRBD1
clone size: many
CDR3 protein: CASSIWDSQGMYTEAFF
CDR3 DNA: TGTGCCAGTAGTATATGGGATTCACAGGGGATGTACACTGAAGCTTTCTTT

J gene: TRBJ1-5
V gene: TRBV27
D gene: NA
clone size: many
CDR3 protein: CASSPTGLSNQPQHF
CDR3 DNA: TGTGCCAGCAGTCCGACCGGACTTAGCAATCAGCCCCAGCATTTT

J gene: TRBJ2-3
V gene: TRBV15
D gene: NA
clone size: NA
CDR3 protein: CATSRGPAVMTQYF
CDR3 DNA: TGTGCCACCAGCAGAGGGCCGGCCGTGATGACGCAGTATTTT

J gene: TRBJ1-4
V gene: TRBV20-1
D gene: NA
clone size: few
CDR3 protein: CSARQGGEKLFF
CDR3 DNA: TGCAGTGCTAGACAGGGAGGTGAAAAACTGTTTTTT

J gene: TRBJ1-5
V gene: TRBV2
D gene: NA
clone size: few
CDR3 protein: CASSGGTWNQPQHF
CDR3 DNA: TGTGCCAGCAGTGGGGGGACTTGGAATCAGCCCCAGCATTTT

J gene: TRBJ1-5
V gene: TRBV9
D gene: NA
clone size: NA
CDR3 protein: CASSVGGPGQPQHF
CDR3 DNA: TGTGCCAGCAGCGTAGGGGGGCCCGGACAGCCCCAGCATTTT

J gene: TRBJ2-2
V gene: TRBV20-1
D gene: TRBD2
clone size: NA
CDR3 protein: CSVRSAGGLTGELFF
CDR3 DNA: TGCAGTGTCAGATCGGCGGGGGGCCTCACCGGGGAGCTGTTTTTT

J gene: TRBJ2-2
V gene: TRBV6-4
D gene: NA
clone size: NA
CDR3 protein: CASSQASVSYNTGELFF
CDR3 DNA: TGTGCCAGCAGCCAGGCCTCAGTCAGTTATAACACCGGGGAGCTGTTTTTT

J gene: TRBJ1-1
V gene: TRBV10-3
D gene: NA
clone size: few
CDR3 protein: CAISEERSHNTEAFF
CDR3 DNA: TGTGCCATCAGTGAGGAACGGTCACATAACACTGAAGCTTTCTTT

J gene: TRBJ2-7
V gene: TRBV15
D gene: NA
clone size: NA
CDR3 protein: CATSPLWGLGREQYF
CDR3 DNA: TGTGCCACCAGCCCCTTGTGGGGCTTAGGGAGGGAGCAGTACTTC